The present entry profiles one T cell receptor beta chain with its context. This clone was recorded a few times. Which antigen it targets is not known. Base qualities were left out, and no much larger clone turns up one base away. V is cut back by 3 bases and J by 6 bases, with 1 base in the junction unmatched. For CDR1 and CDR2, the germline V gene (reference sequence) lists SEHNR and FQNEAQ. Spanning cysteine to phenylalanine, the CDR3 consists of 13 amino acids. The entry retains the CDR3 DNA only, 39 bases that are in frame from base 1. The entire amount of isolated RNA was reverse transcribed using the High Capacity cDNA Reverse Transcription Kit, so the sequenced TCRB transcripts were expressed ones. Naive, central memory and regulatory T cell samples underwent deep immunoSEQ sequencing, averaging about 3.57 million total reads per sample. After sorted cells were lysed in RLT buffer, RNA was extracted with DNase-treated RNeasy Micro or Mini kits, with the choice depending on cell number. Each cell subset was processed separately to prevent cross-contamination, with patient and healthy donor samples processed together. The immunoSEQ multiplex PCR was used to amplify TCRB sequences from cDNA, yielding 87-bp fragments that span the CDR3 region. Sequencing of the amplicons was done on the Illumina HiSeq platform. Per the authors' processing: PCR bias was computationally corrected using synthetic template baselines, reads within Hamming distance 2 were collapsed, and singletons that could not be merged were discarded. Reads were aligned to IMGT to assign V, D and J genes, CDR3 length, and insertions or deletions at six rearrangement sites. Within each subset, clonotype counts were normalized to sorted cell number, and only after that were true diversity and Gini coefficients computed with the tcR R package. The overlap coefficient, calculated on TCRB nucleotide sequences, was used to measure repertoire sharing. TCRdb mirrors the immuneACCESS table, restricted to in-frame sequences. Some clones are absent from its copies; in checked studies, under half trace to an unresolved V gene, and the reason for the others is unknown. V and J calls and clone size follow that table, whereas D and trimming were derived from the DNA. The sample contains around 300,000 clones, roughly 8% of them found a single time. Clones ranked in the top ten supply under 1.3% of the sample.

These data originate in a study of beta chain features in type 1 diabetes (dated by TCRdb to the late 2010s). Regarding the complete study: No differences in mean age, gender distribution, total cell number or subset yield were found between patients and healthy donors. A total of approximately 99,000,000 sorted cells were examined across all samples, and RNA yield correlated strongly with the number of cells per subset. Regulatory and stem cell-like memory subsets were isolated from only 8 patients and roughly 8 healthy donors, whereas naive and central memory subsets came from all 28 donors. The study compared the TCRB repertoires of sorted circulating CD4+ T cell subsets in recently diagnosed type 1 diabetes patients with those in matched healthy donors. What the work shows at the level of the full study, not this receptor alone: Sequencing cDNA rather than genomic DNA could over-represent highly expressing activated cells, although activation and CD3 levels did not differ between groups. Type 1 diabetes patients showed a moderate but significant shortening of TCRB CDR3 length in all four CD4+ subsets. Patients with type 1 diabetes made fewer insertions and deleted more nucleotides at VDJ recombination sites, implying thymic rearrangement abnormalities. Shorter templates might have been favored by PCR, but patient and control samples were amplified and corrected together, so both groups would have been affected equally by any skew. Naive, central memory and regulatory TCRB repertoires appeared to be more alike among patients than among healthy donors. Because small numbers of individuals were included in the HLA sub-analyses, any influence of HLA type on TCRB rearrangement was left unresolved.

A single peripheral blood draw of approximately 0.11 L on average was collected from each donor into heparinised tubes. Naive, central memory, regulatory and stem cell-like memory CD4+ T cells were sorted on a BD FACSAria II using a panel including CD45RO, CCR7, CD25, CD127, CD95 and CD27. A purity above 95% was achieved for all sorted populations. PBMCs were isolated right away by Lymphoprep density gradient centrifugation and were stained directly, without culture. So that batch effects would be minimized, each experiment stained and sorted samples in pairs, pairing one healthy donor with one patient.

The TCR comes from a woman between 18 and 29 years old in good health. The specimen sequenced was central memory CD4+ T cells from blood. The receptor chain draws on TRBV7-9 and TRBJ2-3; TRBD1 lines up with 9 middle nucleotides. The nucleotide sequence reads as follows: TGTGCCAGCAGCTTGGGGACAGGGGATACGCAGTATTTT. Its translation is CASSLGTGDTQYF. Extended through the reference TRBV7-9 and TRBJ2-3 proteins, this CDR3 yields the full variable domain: DTGVSQNPRHKITKRGQNVTFRCDPISEHNRLYWYRQTLGQGPEFLTYFQNEAQLEKSRLLSDRFSAERPKGSFSTLEIQRTEQGDSAMYLCASSLGTGDTQYFGPGTRLTVL.